This passage covers 3 T cell receptor beta chains from one sample sequenced in a study of radiation and T cells in renal cell carcinoma (dated by TCRdb to the early 2020s). The sample's time point label, in plain terms: tumor resected at nephrectomy. The treatment or condition label, as the study defines it: treatment-naive control, cytoreductive nephrectomy. The library came from the immunoSEQ multiplex PCR assay. Entries here come from immuneACCESS through TCRdb and include only in-frame sequences with V and J called. Some clones fail to appear in such tables; in the studies checked, an unresolved V gene covers under half of the shortfall, and the cause of the remainder is unknown. For this sample the table gives 10,000 to 12,000 clones, of which around 60% were detected only once. Around 9.7% of the sample comes from the top ten. Sequenced here: tumor tissue, sampled from a patient whose treatment was nephrectomy without radiotherapy. These receptors came from a man aged 35 to 55 with renal cell carcinoma.

The chain joins TRBV6-5 to TRBJ1-4; 11 nucleotides line up with TRBD1. The CDR3 has 15 amino acids. With V trimmed by 1 base and J by 6 bases, 1 base remained unmatched. CDR1 MNHEY and CDR2 SVGAGI come from the germline V gene. The CDR3 is CASSYWTGGDEKLFF. CDR3 DNA sequence: TGTGCCAGCAGTTACTGGACAGGGGGCGATGAAAAACTGTTTTTT.

CDR3 DNA sequence: TGTGCCAGTAGCTTTACAGGGTTGAACTATGGCTACACCTTC. Its translation is CASSFTGLNYGYTF. The chain joins TRBV19 to TRBJ1-2; possibly TRBD1 for D (6 bases). Trimming removed 6 bases at V and 2 bases at J, with 13 bases between. Germline CDR1 reads LNHDA; CDR2 reads SQIVND (reference sequence). The CDR3 totals 14 residues. The full variable domain, in which reference TRBV19 and TRBJ1-2 provide the parts outside the CDR3, is DGGITQSPKYLFRKEGQNVTLSCEQNLNHDAMYWYRQDPGQGLRLIYYSQIVNDFQKGDIAEGYSVSREKKESFPLTVTSAQKNPTAFYLCASSFTGLNYGYTFGSGTRLTVV.

The chain's CDR3 is CASSVYQPGGFGGANVLTF. Here the CDR3 DNA reads TGTGCCAGCAGCGTTTACCAGCCGGGCGGCTTCGGTGGGGCCAACGTCCTGACTTTC. This chain uses TRBV9 with TRBJ2-6; D is ambiguous. V was cut by 2 bases and J by 3 bases, with 21 bases left in between. CDR1 SGDLS and CDR2 YYNGEE come from the germline V gene. This CDR3 comprises 19 residues.